This entry lists 22 T cell receptor beta chains sequenced from one sample in a study of shared clonotypes between healthy human individuals. TCRdb keeps only in-frame clones here, not all; method: immunoSEQ multiplex PCR. The sample has fewer than 600,000 clones, about 76% seen once. Sample: PBMCs. Receptors were obtained from a woman aged 40-49 years in good health. Some clones in this sample may be carry-over from other donors' samples.

J is TRBJ1-3 and V is TRBV28; 10 bases agree with TRBD1. Losses at the gene ends were 4 bases for V and 2 bases for J; bases not matched to a gene: 11. The CDR3 totals 18 residues. CDR1 and CDR2 (germline): MDHEN, SYDVKM. This CDR3 reads CASSSHGRTGGAGNTIYF. Written as DNA, the CDR3 is TGTGCCAGCAGTTCCCATGGCCGGACAGGGGGAGCTGGAAACACCATATATTTT.

The chain uses TRBV18 and TRBJ2-5; 9 nucleotides agree with TRBD2. J was trimmed by 5 bases and V by 0 bases; bases with no gene match: 4. The CDR3 contains 15 residues. Germline-derived CDR1 and CDR2 are KGHSH and LQKENI. Written as DNA, the CDR3 is TGTGCCAGCTCACCACCTAGGACTAGCGTCGAGACCCAGTACTTC. It specifies CASSPPRTSVETQYF.

The chain couples TRBV9 to TRBJ2-7; D is undetermined. The germline gives CDR1 SGDLS, CDR2 YYNGEE. The CDR3 length is 13 residues. V dropped 0 bases and J dropped 7 bases, with 11 bases sitting between them. CDR3 nucleotides: TGTGCCAGCAGCGTAGGGCCCTCTCGGGAGCAGTACTTC. As protein: CASSVGPSREQYF.

V gene TRBV6-1 combines with J gene TRBJ1-1; D possibly corresponds to TRBD1 (6 bases). The CDR3 consists of 14 residues. CDR1 and CDR2 (germline): MNHNS, SASEGT. V lost 2 bases to trimming and J lost 7 bases, with 14 bases between them. CDR3 in DNA: TGTGCCAGCAGTGAAACCAGGACAGCGGGTGAAGCTTTCTTT. Translated: CASSETRTAGEAFF.

Ten or more counts support this clone. The chain uses TRBV7-8 and TRBJ2-7; TRBD2 aligns across 7 bases. The CDR3 is 14 residues long. Germline loops: CDR1 SGHVS, CDR2 FQNEAQ. J gave up 7 bases and V 5 bases, and 11 bases lay outside the gene matches. The CDR3 here is CASSQRDSYVEQYF. The CDR3 DNA follows: TGTGCCAGCAGCCAGCGGGACTCGTATGTAGAGCAGTACTTC. The variable domain in full, completed from reference TRBV7-8 and TRBJ2-7, reads GAGVSQSPRYKVAKRGQDVALRCDPISGHVSLFWYQQALGQGPEFLTYFQNEAQLDKSGLPSDRFFAERPEGSVSTLKIQRTQQEDSAVYLCASSQRDSYVEQYFGPGTRLTVT.

With respect to this clone: This likely reflects a read error, since a far larger clone is one base away. The gene calls are TRBV30 and TRBJ2-5; D gene uncertain. This CDR3 is built from 13 residues. V dropped 1 base and J dropped 5 bases, with 11 bases sitting between them. Germline lookup yields CDR1 GTSNPN and CDR2 SVGIG (reference sequence). The CDR3 sequence is CAWSDLDKETQYF. The CDR3 DNA follows: TGTGCCTGGAGTGATTTAGATAAGGAGACCCAGTACTTC.

The genes are TRBV7-8 and TRBJ2-5, with D perhaps matching TRBD1 or TRBD2 (5 bases each). The better agreement between TRBJ2-7 and the DNA end casts doubt on the J call. The CDR3 spans 14 residues. From germline, CDR1 is SGHVS and CDR2 FQNEAQ. CDR3 in amino acids: CASSSTGTVYEQYF. The CDR3 nucleotides read TGTGCCAGCAGCTCGACCGGGACGGTCTACGAGCAGTACTTC.

This clone was counted between two and nine times. V gene TRBV13 combines with J gene TRBJ2-1; 8 nucleotides align to TRBD2. The ends lost 4 bases at V and 9 bases at J; junction bases unmatched: 11. CDR1 and CDR2 (germline): PRHDT, FYEKMQ (reference sequence). The CDR3 runs to 15 residues. In DNA form, the CDR3 reads TGTGCCAGCAGCTCGGGACTAGTGGCTCTCCGTGAGCAGTTCTTC. It codes for CASSSGLVALREQFF.

The chain employs TRBV18 and TRBJ2-5, with TRBD1 identical over 8 bases. CDR1 is KGHSH and CDR2 is LQKENI in the germline V gene. The CDR3 has 13 amino acids. V gave up 2 bases and J gave up 4 bases; unmatched junction bases: 0. The chain's CDR3 is CASSPGTGETQYF. The CDR3 DNA reads as TGTGCCAGCTCACCAGGGACAGGAGAGACCCAGTACTTC.

This sequence joins TRBV15 and TRBJ2-7, with D possibly called TRBD1 or TRBD2 (7 bases each). Trimming took 0 bases from V and 5 from J, leaving 17 bases between them. This CDR3 contains 16 residues. Germline V lookup: CDR1 LNHNV, CDR2 YYDKDF (reference sequence). The CDR3 region has the DNA TGTGCCACCAGCAGAGATCTGGGGAGGGGGCGCGACGAGCAGTACTTC. Its protein product is CATSRDLGRGRDEQYF.

This clone was seen only a few times. An end of the junction does not agree with germline; a read error may underlie this. This chain joins TRBV7-3 and TRBJ1-2; 7 bases are a match to TRBD1. Germline CDR1 SGHTA, CDR2 FQGTGA. The CDR3 length is 12 residues. As DNA, the CDR3 is TGTGCCAGCAGCGCTACCGGGACAGCGTTAGACTTC. Translating it yields CASSATGTALDF.

This chain links TRBV15 with TRBJ2-2; D remains ambiguous. The CDR3 is made up of 12 amino acids. The ends were cut back, 0 bases at V and 11 bases at J, with 7 bases in the middle. CDR1 is LNHNV and CDR2 is YYDKDF in the germline V gene (reference sequence). CDR3 residues: CATSREETELFF. In DNA form, the CDR3 reads TGTGCCACCAGCAGAGAGGAAACTGAGCTGTTTTTT.

With respect to this clone: At one end the junction does not follow the germline gene, possibly because of a read error. Other DNA sequences from this sample encode an identical CDR3 as well. This sequence joins TRBV30 and TRBJ1-5; D remains unclear. Per germline, CDR1 GTSNPN and CDR2 SVGIG (reference sequence). This CDR3 spans 14 amino acids. The CDR3: CAWSVIQSNQPQHF. CDR3 DNA sequence: TGTGCCTGGAGTGTGATACAAAGCAATCAGCCCCAGCACTTT.

Concerning this clone: Other DNA sequences from this sample encode an identical CDR3 as well. CDR3 in amino acids: CASSRDRNTGELFF. For the CDR3, the DNA is TGTGCCAGCAGTAGGGACAGGAACACCGGGGAGCTGTTTTTT. The rearrangement links TRBV2 to TRBJ2-2, with 7 bases identical to TRBD1. V trimming: 5 bases; J trimming: 1 base; junction bases outside the gene matches: 1. Germline loops: CDR1 SNHLY, CDR2 FYNNEI. The CDR3 spans 14 residues.

The chain recombines TRBV6-5 with TRBJ2-7; no clear D gene. Trimming stripped 10 bases from V and 2 bases from J, with 15 bases between. CDR1 is MNHEY and CDR2 is SVGAGI in the germline V gene. CDR3 length: 13 residues. CDR3 nucleotides: TGTGCCACCCTAAGTCCCGCCGCCTACGAGCAGTACTTC. This gives the protein CATLSPAAYEQYF.

The rearrangement uses TRBV19 and TRBJ1-5; TRBD1 matches 8 bases. Losses at the gene ends were 5 bases for V and 7 bases for J; bases not matched to a gene: 1. From germline, CDR1 is LNHDA and CDR2 SQIVND (reference sequence). This CDR3 region has 12 residues. CDR3 amino acids: CASSYRGQPQHF. The CDR3 DNA reads as TGTGCCAGTAGTTACAGGGGGCAGCCCCAGCATTTT.

The CDR3 loop is CASSLGGRAFF. The DNA for the CDR3 is TGTGCCAGCAGCCTAGGGGGCAGAGCTTTCTTT. J is TRBJ1-1 and V is TRBV4-2; 7 bases match TRBD1. Losses at the gene ends were 4 bases for V and 10 bases for J; bases not matched to a gene: 3. This CDR3 has 11 residues. Per germline, CDR1 LGHNA and CDR2 YNFKEQ.

The V and J genes are TRBV7-2 and TRBJ1-1, with a possible D match to TRBD1 (6 bases). The CDR3 runs to 14 residues. V was clipped by 4 bases and J by 4 bases, with 13 bases between them. Germline V gene lookup returns CDR1 SGHTA and CDR2 FQGNSA. The DNA for the CDR3 is TGTGCCAGCAGCTCGTTGCAGGGGTCCACTGAAGCTTTCTTT. It is translated as CASSSLQGSTEAFF.

This chain uses TRBV7-3 with TRBJ1-5; D is possibly TRBD1 (5 bases). Trimming removed 2 bases from V and 3 bases from J, with 11 bases in between. Germline V gene sequence: CDR1 SGHTA, CDR2 FQGTGA. The CDR3 has 15 amino acids. The CDR3, as DNA: TGTGCCAGCAGCTTAGGGACGGCCTTCAATCAGCCCCAGCATTTT. It codes for CASSLGTAFNQPQHF.

The J gene is TRBJ1-5, the V gene TRBV7-8; D unresolved. The germline gives CDR1 SGHVS, CDR2 FQNEAQ. With 5 bases removed from V and 1 base from J, the gap between germline ends came to 6 bases. This CDR3 spans 13 amino acids. The CDR3 here is CASSPDSNQPQHF. As DNA, the CDR3 is TGTGCCAGCAGCCCAGACAGCAATCAGCCCCAGCATTTT.

Here the CDR3 reads CASSSGQAVHEQYF. The CDR3 nucleotides read TGTGCCAGCAGCTCCGGACAGGCCGTCCACGAGCAGTACTTC. The chain combines TRBV7-9 with TRBJ2-7; TRBD1 matches at 7 bases. The CDR3 spans 14 residues. Trimming removed 4 bases from V and 5 bases from J; junction bases left unmatched: 8. Germline CDR1 and CDR2: SEHNR and FQNEAQ (reference sequence).

This clone appeared a few times. This chain joins TRBV4-2 and TRBJ2-1; D unclear. The CDR3 length is 13 residues. CDR1 LGHNA and CDR2 YNFKEQ come from the germline V gene. Trimming took 1 base from V and 5 from J, leaving 6 bases between them. CDR3 bases: TGTGCCAGCAGCCAAGTCTCAGACAATGAGCAGTTCTTC. Its translation: CASSQVSDNEQFF.